This is a list of T cell receptor beta chains from one sample in a study of CD8 T cells in Susac syndrome. From the immunoSEQ multiplex PCR reads, TCRdb called clonotypes with MiXCR, one entry per CDR3 protein. The sample carries 130,000 or so distinct CDR3 sequences, under 96% recorded once. The specimen was CD4+ T cells from PBMCs. Source of these receptors: a human donor with Susac syndrome. The CDR3 runs from the conserved cysteine through the conserved F or W. The D gene is left open where the match is weak. The listing skips clone size in some rows; elsewhere it reads once, few, many or a size class.

>.|TRBJ2-1|.|TRBV3-1
CASSQRRDNEQFF
TGTGCCAGCAGCCAAAGAAGGGACAATGAGCAGTTCTTC
>.|TRBJ2-7|.|TRBV20-1
CSARAEYEQYF
TGCAGTGCTAGGGCCGAATACGAGCAGTACTTC
>TRBD2|TRBJ2-1|.|TRBV20-1
CSAGGLAADNEQFF
TGCAGTGCCGGGGGACTAGCGGCAGACAATGAGCAGTTCTTC
>.|TRBJ1-2|.|TRBV4-2
CASSHGQSLSDGYTF
TGTGCCAGCAGCCATGGACAGTCTCTTTCCGATGGCTACACCTTC
>TRBD1|TRBJ2-1|.|TRBV12-3/TRBV12-4
CASSLRHRGRLNEQFF
TGTGCCAGCAGTTTAAGGCACAGGGGGCGCTTAAATGAGCAGTTCTTC
>.|TRBJ2-3|.|TRBV18
CASSYLGRGDTQYF
TGTGCCAGCTCATATCTGGGGCGAGGAGATACGCAGTATTTT
>.|TRBJ2-3|.|TRBV2
CASKPQRTSTDTQYF
TGTGCCAGCAAACCTCAGAGGACTAGCACAGATACGCAGTATTTT
>.|TRBJ2-7|.|TRBV18
CASSPRANSYEQYF
TGTGCCAGCTCACCACGGGCGAACTCCTACGAGCAGTACTTC
>.|TRBJ2-5|once|TRBV10-3
CAISGQDGYQETQYF
TGTGCCATCAGCGGCCAGGACGGGTACCAAGAGACCCAGTACTTC
>.|TRBJ1-1|.|TRBV3-1
CASSQLTRNTEAFF
TGTGCCAGCAGCCAACTAACACGGAACACTGAAGCTTTCTTT
>.|TRBJ1-2|.|TRBV7-9
CASSSGASVYGYTF
TGTGCCAGCAGCTCAGGGGCGTCCGTTTATGGCTACACCTTC
>.|TRBJ2-7|.|TRBV20-1
CSASDRRTSYEQYF
TGCAGTGCTAGTGACAGGCGAACCTCCTACGAGCAGTACTTC
>.|TRBJ1-2|.|TRBV11-2
CASSLDPRYPNYGYTF
TGTGCCAGCAGCTTAGATCCAAGGTACCCTAACTATGGCTACACCTTC
>.|TRBJ2-7|.|TRBV12-3/TRBV12-4
CASSATGTPLSYEQYF
TGTGCCAGCAGCGCAACCGGGACACCTTTATCCTACGAGCAGTACTTC
>TRBD2|TRBJ2-7|.|TRBV20-1
CSALSGRPYEQYF
TGCAGTGCTCTTAGCGGGAGACCCTACGAGCAGTACTTC
>TRBD1|TRBJ2-3|.|TRBV2
CASSIDRVPDTQYF
TGTGCCAGCAGTATTGACAGGGTGCCAGATACGCAGTATTTT
>.|TRBJ1-1|.|TRBV6-5
CATYAGTEAFF
TGTGCCACCTACGCAGGGACTGAAGCTTTCTTT
>.|TRBJ2-5|.|TRBV29-1
CSVGQGQETQYF
TGCAGCGTTGGGCAGGGGCAAGAGACCCAGTACTTC
>.|TRBJ2-2|.|TRBV9
CASSVLPGELFF
TGTGCCAGCAGCGTCCTCCCCGGGGAGCTGTTTTTT
>.|TRBJ2-3|.|TRBV20-1
CSSLYRGSGDTQYF
TGCAGTTCCCTCTATCGTGGGAGTGGAGATACGCAGTATTTT
>TRBD2|TRBJ2-5|.|TRBV20-1
CSARLGAGLGETQYF
TGCAGTGCTAGGCTGGGAGCGGGACTAGGAGAGACCCAGTACTTC
>.|TRBJ2-1|.|TRBV5-1
CASTTRWAADPYNEQFF
TGCGCCAGCACCACCCGTTGGGCAGCGGACCCCTACAATGAGCAGTTCTTC
>.|TRBJ2-7|.|TRBV19
CASSTGTVGYEQYF
TGTGCCAGTAGTACCGGGACGGTGGGCTACGAGCAGTACTTC
>TRBD2|TRBJ2-1|.|TRBV18
CASSPPTSGRRGYNEQFF
TGTGCCAGCTCACCACCAACTAGCGGGAGGAGAGGGTACAATGAGCAGTTCTTC
>.|TRBJ2-1|.|TRBV19
CASSTGPNEQFF
TGTGCCAGTAGTACTGGTCCCAATGAGCAGTTCTTC
>.|TRBJ2-7|.|TRBV5-6
CASSLRVIRDGYEQYF
TGTGCCAGCAGCTTGCGGGTAATCCGGGATGGCTACGAGCAGTACTTC
>.|TRBJ2-7|.|TRBV5-1
CASSPTSSYEQYF
TGCGCCAGCAGCCCGACTAGTAGTTACGAGCAGTACTTC
>.|TRBJ2-5|.|TRBV6-2/TRBV6-3
CASSYPRDRETQYF
TGTGCCAGCAGTTACCCGCGGGACCGGGAGACCCAGTACTTC
>.|TRBJ2-2|.|TRBV3-1
CASSQVVNTGELFF
TGTGCCAGCAGCCAAGTAGTGAACACCGGGGAGCTGTTTTTT
>.|TRBJ1-1|.|TRBV15
CATSGRQPNTEAFF
TGTGCCACCAGCGGTCGACAGCCGAACACTGAAGCTTTCTTT
>.|TRBJ2-5|.|TRBV27
CASSLTDQETQYF
TGTGCCAGCAGTTTGACCGATCAAGAGACCCAGTACTTC
>.|TRBJ1-1|.|TRBV29-1
CSARADLNTEAFF
TGCAGCGCCCGGGCCGATTTGAACACTGAAGCTTTCTTT
>.|TRBJ1-3|.|TRBV3-1
CASSPQSSGNTIYF
TGTGCCAGCAGCCCACAGAGTTCTGGAAACACCATATATTTT
>.|TRBJ2-1|.|TRBV28
CAISPRSYNEQFF
TGTGCCATCTCCCCGCGCTCCTACAATGAGCAGTTCTTC
>.|TRBJ1-5|.|TRBV12-3/TRBV12-4
CASQKGGSNQPQHF
TGTGCCAGCCAAAAGGGCGGCAGCAATCAGCCCCAGCATTTT
>.|TRBJ1-2|.|TRBV4-1
CASRGMGDYGYTF
TGCGCCAGCAGGGGGATGGGAGACTATGGCTACACCTTC
>.|TRBJ2-1|.|TRBV5-1
CASSLAVSYNEQFF
TGCGCCAGCAGCTTGGCGGTTTCCTACAATGAGCAGTTTTTC